Below, 11 T cell receptor beta chains from the same sample are listed, as sequenced in a study of response to subunit inactivated influenza vaccine. TCRdb called the RT-PCR reads again in MiXCR, with one record for every CDR3 protein. The sample has 430,000 or so distinct CDR3 sequences; approximately 11% are singletons. Here the sequenced sample was PBMCs from blood, taken 45 days after vaccination. The receptor source for this set is a man between 45 and 60 years old who received an inactivated influenza vaccine.

About this clonotype itself: One end of the junction is discordant with germline, which a read error may explain. The chain is built from TRBV6-2 or TRBV6-3 and TRBJ2-7, with D uncertain. The CDR3 sequence is 14 residues long. Germline V lookup: CDR1 MNHEY, CDR2 SVGEGT. The CDR3 spells CVSSYPRQLYEQYF. For the CDR3, the DNA is TGTGTCAGCAGTTACCCCCGACAACTCTACGAGCAGTACTTC.

This clonotype came up many times. The chain has TRBV20-1 and TRBJ2-5, with TRBD2 matching 10 bases. The CDR3 covers 16 residues. CDR1 is DFQATT and CDR2 is SNEGSKA in the germline V gene (reference sequence). V was clipped by 4 bases and J by 1 base; unmatched bases: 9. The CDR3 spells CSANIPGLAFQETQYF. The CDR3 coding sequence is TGCAGTGCTAACATACCGGGACTAGCGTTCCAAGAGACCCAGTACTTC.

This clonotype was observed a handful of times. The genes are TRBV5-1 and TRBJ2-3; tentatively, D is TRBD2 (6 bases). The CDR3 runs 15 residues. The V gene's germline CDR1 is SGHRS and CDR2 YFSETQ. V lost 4 bases and J 6 bases, leaving 18 bases between the germline ends. CDR3 in DNA: TGCGCCAGCAGCCCTGGAGGGACTTTGTCCGATACGCAGTATTTT. Amino acid sequence: CASSPGGTLSDTQYF.

V and J are TRBV28 and TRBJ2-7; 9 nucleotides agree with TRBD1. V was clipped by 6 bases and J by 2 bases; unmatched bases: 8. Germline CDR1 is MDHEN and CDR2 is SYDVKM. This CDR3 is built from 15 residues. CDR3 amino acids: CASRSGTGNTYEQYF. The CDR3 region has the DNA TGTGCCAGCAGGTCCGGGACAGGGAATACCTACGAGCAGTACTTC. Together with reference TRBV28 and TRBJ2-7, the CDR3 gives the full variable domain: DVKVTQSSRYLVKRTGEKVFLECVQDMDHENMFWYRQDPGLGLRLIYFSYDVKMKEKGDIPEGYSVSREKKERFSLILESASTNQTSMYLCASRSGTGNTYEQYFGPGTRLTVT.

The chain is built from TRBV19 and TRBJ2-1; 11 nucleotides agree with TRBD2. The CDR3 has 15 amino acids. Per the germline V gene, CDR1 is LNHDA and CDR2 is SQIVND (reference sequence). J lost 5 bases, V lost 3 bases, and 3 bases had no gene match. The CDR3 sequence: CASSMVAGGHNEQFF. DNA of the CDR3: TGTGCCAGTAGTATGGTAGCGGGGGGGCACAATGAGCAGTTCTTC.

The chain combines TRBV5-6 with TRBJ1-5; D is unresolved. The ends were cut back, 0 bases at V and 4 bases at J, with 14 bases in the middle. The germline V gene has CDR1 SGHDT and CDR2 YYEEEE. The CDR3 extends over 16 amino acids. CDR3 region: CASSLANLAFNQPQHF. Written as DNA, the CDR3 is TGTGCCAGCAGCTTGGCCAATTTGGCTTTTAATCAGCCCCAGCATTTT.

The chain carries TRBV20-1 and TRBJ2-1; 8 bases match TRBD2. Germline V gene lookup returns CDR1 DFQATT and CDR2 SNEGSKA (reference sequence). This CDR3 has 14 residues. V gave up 5 bases and J gave up 9 bases; unmatched junction bases: 12. CDR3 region: CSAAGTRWLAEQFF. The CDR3 DNA follows: TGCAGTGCTGCCGGGACTAGATGGTTGGCTGAGCAGTTCTTC.

The chain links TRBV7-9 to TRBJ1-1; weak D call: TRBD1 (5 bases). The CDR3 loop spans 14 amino acids. Germline values: CDR1 SEHNR, CDR2 FQNEAQ (reference sequence). The V end was cut by 1 base, the J end by 1 base, with 7 bases between. In DNA form, the CDR3 reads TGTGCCAGCAGCTTAGGGGGCTGGAACACTGAAGCTTTCTTT. It is translated as CASSLGGWNTEAFF. Filled out from reference TRBV7-9 and TRBJ1-1, the complete variable domain reads DTGVSQNPRHKITKRGQNVTFRCDPISEHNRLYWYRQTLGQGPEFLTYFQNEAQLEKSRLLSDRFSAERPKGSFSTLEIQRTEQGDSAMYLCASSLGGWNTEAFFGQGTRLTVV.

The V call is TRBV5-1, the J call TRBJ2-7, with D possibly TRBD1 on 6 matching bases. There are 14 residues in the CDR3. Looked up from germline, CDR1 is SGHRS and CDR2 is YFSETQ. V lost 2 bases, J lost 1 base, and 10 bases lay in between. The CDR3 sequence is CASSFGQPSYEQYF. The DNA for the CDR3 is TGCGCCAGCAGCTTCGGACAGCCGTCCTACGAGCAGTACTTC.

This sequence joins TRBV5-1 and TRBJ2-3; D gene uncertain. Germline V gives CDR1 SGHRS, CDR2 YFSETQ. The CDR3 has 14 amino acids. V dropped 3 bases and J dropped 2 bases, with 10 bases sitting between them. Here the CDR3 reads CASSSRSYTDTQYF. CDR3 nucleotide sequence: TGCGCCAGCAGCTCCCGGTCCTACACAGATACGCAGTATTTT.

There are a few counts of this clonotype. V usage is TRBV29-1 and J usage is TRBJ2-7; D may match TRBD1 or TRBD2 (5 bases each). The CDR3 loop spans 14 amino acids. Trimming stripped 6 bases from V and 3 bases from J, with 18 bases between. Germline V CDR1 and CDR2: SQVTM, ANQGSEA. CDR3 residues: CSVKPWGKVYEQYF. The CDR3 region has the DNA TGCAGCGTGAAGCCCTGGGGGAAGGTCTACGAGCAGTACTTC.